This entry describes one T cell receptor (beta chain). These data are taken from a study of T cell changes during pregnancy in multiple sclerosis. The V gene's germline CDR1 is SQVTM and CDR2 ANQGSEA. The ends lost 4 bases at V and 6 bases at J; junction bases unmatched: 13. This CDR3 spans 15 amino acids. Measured with immunoSEQ multiplex PCR; TCRdb has only the in-frame clones, and not every one. The sample records under 80,000 clones, about 89% being singletons. The TCR originated in a female donor with multiple sclerosis, enrolled in a pregnancy study. The rearrangement joins TRBV29-1 to TRBJ2-3; 7 bases align to TRBD1. This specimen consisted of CD4+ T cells from peripheral blood mononuclear cells, obtained in the second trimester of pregnancy. The chain's CDR3 is CSVVKGQKIMDTQYF. CDR3 coding DNA: TGCAGCGTTGTAAAGGGACAGAAGATTATGGATACGCAGTATTTT.